This TCR beta chain was obtained from a study of Ad26.COV2.S vaccination and SARS-CoV-2 variants. CDR1 is KGHSH and CDR2 is LQKENI in the germline V gene. The V gene lost 3 bases and the J gene lost 0 bases, with 5 bases spanning the gap. This CDR3 region has 13 residues. Clones were sequenced by immunoSEQ multiplex PCR, and TCRdb holds only the in-frame ones, with some missing. The table records fewer than 800,000 clones, 89% of them present only once. Treatment indicated: some 19 received Ad26.COV2.S at low or high dose, single or two shots; about 5 received placebo; per-sample allocation not given. Collection of the samples took place on day 63 after the first injection of vaccine or placebo. A note on this clone: The sample carries other DNA sequences with the same CDR3.

This sequence originates from a person between 18 and 59 years old who received the Ad26.COV2.S COVID-19 vaccine or a placebo. The chain recombines TRBV18 with TRBJ2-5; D ambiguous. This sample comprised peripheral blood, obtained in a trial of Ad26.COV2.S vaccine versus placebo. The CDR3 coding sequence is TGTGCCAGCTCACCGGGCAACCAAGAGACCCAGTACTTC. Amino acids: CASSPGNQETQYF.